This T cell receptor beta chain was identified during a study of T cells after yellow fever vaccination. Study information: SMART-Seq v4 Ultra Low Input prepared the low-cell-number fractions.

This clonotype was detected ten times or more. Antigen specificity is unknown. The ends were cut back, 3 bases at V and 4 bases at J, with 10 bases in the middle. The CDR3 runs 13 residues. Germline V lookup: CDR1 SGHTA, CDR2 FQGNSA. Study-level points and caveats: Clonotypes shared by both compartments, CD4 and CD8, made up a small share.

TCRdb re-derived calls from the 5' RACE reads in MiXCR, one entry per CDR3 protein. The sample has about 220,000 distinct CDR3 sequences, 3% to 4% seen once; the top ten hold around 3.2%. The sequences come from CD4+ T cells sorted from PBMCs, collected 10 days after the yellow fever booster vaccination. The sequence was obtained from a man between 18 and 29 years old who received the YFV17D yellow fever vaccine. The rearrangement joins TRBV7-2 to TRBJ2-7, with D possibly TRBD2 on 5 matching bases. Written as DNA, the CDR3 is TGTGCCAGCAGCTTGCAGCCGGGGTACGAGCAGTACGTC. Its protein is CASSLQPGYEQYV.